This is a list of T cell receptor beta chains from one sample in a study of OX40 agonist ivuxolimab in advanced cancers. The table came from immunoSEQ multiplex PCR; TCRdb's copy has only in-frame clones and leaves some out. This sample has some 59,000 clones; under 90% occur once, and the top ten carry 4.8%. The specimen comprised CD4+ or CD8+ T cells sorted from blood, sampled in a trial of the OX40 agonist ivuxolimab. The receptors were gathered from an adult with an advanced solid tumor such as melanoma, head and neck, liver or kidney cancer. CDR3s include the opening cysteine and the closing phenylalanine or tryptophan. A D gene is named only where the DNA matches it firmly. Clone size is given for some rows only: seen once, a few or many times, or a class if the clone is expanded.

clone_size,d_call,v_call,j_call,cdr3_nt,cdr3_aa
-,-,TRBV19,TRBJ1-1,TGTGCCAGTAGTATTGGGGCAAACACTGAAGCTTTCTTT,CASSIGANTEAFF
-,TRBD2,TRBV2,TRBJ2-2,TGTGCCAGCACGGGACTAGCGACGAACACCGGGGAGCTGTTTTTT,CASTGLATNTGELFF
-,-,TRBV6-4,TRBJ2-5,TGTGCCAGCAGTGGCGGAGAGACCCAGTACTTC,CASSGGETQYF
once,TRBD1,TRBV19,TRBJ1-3,TGTGCCAGTAGTTTGCGTGGGGACAGCTCTGGAAACACCATATATTTT,CASSLRGDSSGNTIYF
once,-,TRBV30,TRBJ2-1,TGTGCCTGGTTCAGGGGTACACCCTACAATGAGCAGTTCTTC,CAWFRGTPYNEQFF
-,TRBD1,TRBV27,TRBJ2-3,TGTGCCAGCAGTTCTCCCCGGGACAGGGGAAGGGATACGCAGTATTTT,CASSSPRDRGRDTQYF
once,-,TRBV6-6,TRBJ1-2,TGTGCCAGCAGCCCCGGCTCGGGTGGCTACACCTTC,CASSPGSGGYTF
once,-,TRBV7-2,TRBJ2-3,TGTGCCAGCAGCGTCCGAGGGAGCACAGATACGCAGTATTTT,CASSVRGSTDTQYF
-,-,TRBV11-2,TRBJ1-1,TGTGCCAGCAGCTTCGCCCGCGAAGCTTTCTTT,CASSFAREAFF
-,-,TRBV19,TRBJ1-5,TGTGCCAGTAGTATAGGGTCAGCCGCAATACAGCCCCAGCATTTT,CASSIGSAAIQPQHF
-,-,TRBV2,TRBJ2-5,TGTGCCAGCAGCCTCCAGAGGGCAGAGACCCAGTACTTC,CASSLQRAETQYF
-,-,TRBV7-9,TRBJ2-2,TGTGCCAGCAGCCGCCGCGAGGCCGGGGAGCTGTTTTTT,CASSRREAGELFF
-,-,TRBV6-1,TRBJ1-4,TGTGCCAGCAGTGAGTCGATACAGGGCACTAATGAAAAACTGTTTTTT,CASSESIQGTNEKLFF
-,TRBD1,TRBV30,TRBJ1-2,TGTGCCTGGACCACAGGGGCCGGCTACACCTTC,CAWTTGAGYTF
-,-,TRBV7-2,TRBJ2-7,TGTGCCAGCAGCTTAGCGACTGTTGAGCAGTACTTC,CASSLATVEQYF
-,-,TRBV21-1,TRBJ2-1,TGTGCCAGCAGCGCCCCCGGGACTAGCGGGAGGGGGAGCTCCTACAATGAGCAGTTCTTC,CASSAPGTSGRGSSYNEQFF
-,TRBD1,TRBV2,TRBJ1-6,TGTGCCAGCAGTGAGTCAGGACAGGGGGACAATTCACCCCTCCACTTT,CASSESGQGDNSPLHF
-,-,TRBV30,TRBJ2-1,TGTGCCTGGAGTCGAGGGGTCGCTCCGTTCTTC,CAWSRGVAPFF
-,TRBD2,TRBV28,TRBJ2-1,TGTGCCAGCAGTTTGCCTCTAGCGGCCTCCTACAATGAGCAGTTCTTC,CASSLPLAASYNEQFF
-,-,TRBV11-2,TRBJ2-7,TGTGCCAGCAGCTTAGCACTAGTCTCCTACGAGCAGTACTTC,CASSLALVSYEQYF
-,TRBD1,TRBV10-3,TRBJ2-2,TGTGCCTGTACCGGGACAGCGAACACCGGGGAGCTGTTTTTT,CACTGTANTGELFF
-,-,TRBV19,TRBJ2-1,TGTGCCAGTAGTCCCCTGGCAGCCTCCTACAATGAGCAGTTCTTC,CASSPLAASYNEQFF
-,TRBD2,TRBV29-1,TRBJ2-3,TGCAGCGGGTTAGCGGGAGGGACTGGGGATACGCAGTATTTT,CSGLAGGTGDTQYF
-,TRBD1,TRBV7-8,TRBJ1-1,TGTGCCAGCAGCACCCGGACAGGGGGTGGTATCGGGAACACTGAAGCTTTCTTT,CASSTRTGGGIGNTEAFF
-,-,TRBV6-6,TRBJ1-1,TGTGCCAGCAGACGGACAGTGAACACTGAAGCTTTCTTT,CASRRTVNTEAFF
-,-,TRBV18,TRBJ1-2,TGTGCCAGCTCACCCGGGAGTGACCGGGATGGCTACACCTTC,CASSPGSDRDGYTF
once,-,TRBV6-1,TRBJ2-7,TGTGCCAGCAGTGTTCAGGGGCTAGAGCAGTACTTC,CASSVQGLEQYF
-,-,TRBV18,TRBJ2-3,TGTGCCAGCTCACCACCGACGGATACGCAGTATTTT,CASSPPTDTQYF
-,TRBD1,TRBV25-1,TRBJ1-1,TGTGCCAGCACTCCAGCAGGGGGCGAAATGAACACTGAAGCTTTCTTT,CASTPAGGEMNTEAFF
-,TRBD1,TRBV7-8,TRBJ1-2,TGTGCCAGCAGCGAGCAGGGGGAACCAATCTATGGCTACACCTTC,CASSEQGEPIYGYTF
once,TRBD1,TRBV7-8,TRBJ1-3,TGTGCCACCCACAGGGGCTCGATTACTTCTGGAAACACCATATATTTT,CATHRGSITSGNTIYF
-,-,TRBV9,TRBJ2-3,TGTGCCAGCAGTCTACAGCCCGGGACTAGCACAGATACGCAGTATTTT,CASSLQPGTSTDTQYF
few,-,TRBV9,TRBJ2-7,TGTGCCAGCAGCAAGGACAGTTTCGAGCAGTACTTC,CASSKDSFEQYF
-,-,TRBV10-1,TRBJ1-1,TGCGCCAGCAGCGTGACACGGCAAACTGAAGCTTTCTTT,CASSVTRQTEAFF
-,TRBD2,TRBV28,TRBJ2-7,TGTGCCAGCAGTTTGCTCGGGGGGGGCGACGAGCAGTACTTC,CASSLLGGGDEQYF
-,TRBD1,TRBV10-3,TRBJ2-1,TGTGCCATCAGTGAATCGGGACAGGGGGGCGATGAGCAGTTCTTC,CAISESGQGGDEQFF
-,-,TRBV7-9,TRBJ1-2,TGTGCCAGCAGCTTTGATGGCAGGCCCTATGGCTACACCTTC,CASSFDGRPYGYTF
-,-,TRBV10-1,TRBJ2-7,TGCGCCAGCAGTGCAGGACCATTTGGGGAGCAGTACTTC,CASSAGPFGEQYF
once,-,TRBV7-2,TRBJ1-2,TGTGCCAGCAGCCCTACCCGGACGAGACTCTATGGCTACACCTTC,CASSPTRTRLYGYTF
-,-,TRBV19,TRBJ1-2,TGTGCCAGTAGTTTTAAAATGAGGGGGGAAGGAAGCGGCTACACCTTC,CASSFKMRGEGSGYTF
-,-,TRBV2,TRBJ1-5,TGTGCCAGCACCCCTTATGGGCGTAGCAATCAGCCCCAGCATTTT,CASTPYGRSNQPQHF
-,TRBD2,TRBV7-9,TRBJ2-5,TGTGCCAGCAGCCCGGTCCCGGGACTAGCCCAAGAGACCCAGTACTTC,CASSPVPGLAQETQYF